The 19 T cell receptor beta chains below all came from one sample that was sequenced in a study of cytomegalovirus exposure and HLA in healthy donors. This PCR relied on a set of 60 Vbeta primers and 13 Jbeta primers. Produced via immunoSEQ multiplex PCR; TCRdb's table is partial and in-frame only. The table lists about 150,000 clones, around 83% of them singletons, with under 7.5% in the top ten. Input material: PBMCs. The receptors were gathered from a man in his forties or fifties in good health and CMV-seropositive.

The gene calls are TRBV4-2 and TRBJ2-1; TRBD1 agrees at 7 bases. V lost 0 bases, J lost 8 bases, and 7 bases stayed unmatched. CDR1 is LGHNA and CDR2 is YNFKEQ in the germline V gene. CDR3 length: 15 residues. CDR3 sequence (DNA): TGTGCCAGCAGCCAAGAACAGGGGCCCGGCCATGAGCAGTTCTTC. It translates to CASSQEQGPGHEQFF.

The chain uses TRBV27 and TRBJ2-1; D is ambiguous. V was pared by 3 bases and J by 6 bases, with 9 bases between. The germline gives CDR1 MNHEY, CDR2 SMNVEV (reference sequence). The CDR3 consists of 13 residues. This CDR3 is CASSLAISNEQFF. The CDR3 bases are TGTGCCAGCAGTTTGGCCATCTCCAATGAGCAGTTCTTC.

This chain connects TRBV4-1 to TRBJ2-4, with D possibly matching TRBD1 (6 bases). Looked up from germline, CDR1 is MGHRA and CDR2 is YSYEKL. CDR3 length equals 16 residues. Deletions cut 1 base from V and 0 bases from J, with 10 bases between. CDR3 region: CASSQVPGVAKNIQYF. In DNA form, the CDR3 reads TGCGCCAGCAGCCAAGTGCCAGGGGTAGCCAAAAACATTCAGTACTTC.

This clone showed up just once. The V call is TRBV27, the J call TRBJ2-2, with 9 bases identical to TRBD2. From germline, CDR1 is MNHEY and CDR2 SMNVEV (reference sequence). CDR3 length: 14 amino acids. V lost 7 bases and J lost 7; bases outside the gene matches: 7. CDR3 nucleotides: TGTGCCAGCACTGGCGGGAGGGCCATCGGGGAGCTGTTTTTT. The encoded protein is CASTGGRAIGELFF.

This clone was seen only once. The rearrangement joins TRBV5-6 to TRBJ1-5, with D maybe TRBD1 (6 bases). This CDR3 spans 15 amino acids. Between the trimmed V and J ends, which lost 5 bases and 3 bases, there was a span of 15 bases. Germline loops: CDR1 SGHDT, CDR2 YYEEEE. As DNA, the CDR3 is TGTGCCAGCAGTAGGTTCAGGGGCTACAATCAGCCCCAGCATTTT. Translated, it gives CASSRFRGYNQPQHF.

The V gene is TRBV15, the J gene TRBJ2-1; D not resolved. This CDR3 is 15 amino acids long. The germline gives CDR1 LNHNV, CDR2 YYDKDF (reference sequence). Trimming stripped 1 base from V and 2 bases from J, with 9 bases between. The CDR3, as DNA: TGTGCCACCAGCAGAGGCCAGCAGGCCTACAATGAGCAGTTCTTC. This codes for CATSRGQQAYNEQFF.

The chain links TRBV9 to TRBJ2-2; 12 positions match TRBD2. The CDR3 is 19 residues long. Trimming took 2 bases from V and 0 from J; bases not matched to a gene: 8. Germline V gene sequence: CDR1 SGDLS, CDR2 YYNGEE. The CDR3 sequence: CASSVSPGLAGSNTGELFF. The CDR3 coding sequence is TGTGCCAGCAGCGTTTCCCCAGGACTAGCGGGGTCGAACACCGGGGAGCTGTTTTTT. The full variable domain, completed using reference TRBV9 and TRBJ2-2, is DSGVTQTPKHLITATGQRVTLRCSPRSGDLSVYWYQQSLDQGLQFLIQYYNGEERAKGNILERFSAQQFPDLHSELNLSSLELGDSALYFCASSVSPGLAGSNTGELFFGEGSRLTVL.

This clone was picked up a small number of times. V usage is TRBV19 and J usage is TRBJ1-2; 7 bases fit TRBD1. Germline loops: CDR1 LNHDA, CDR2 SQIVND (reference sequence). The CDR3 runs 14 residues. V lost 7 bases, J lost 0 bases, and 5 bases stayed unmatched. The CDR3 reads CASTGGGSNYGYTF. The CDR3 DNA sequence: TGTGCCAGTACTGGAGGGGGCTCTAACTATGGCTACACCTTC.

Here the CDR3 reads CASSFRQGDGGYTF. Written as DNA, the CDR3 is TGTGCCAGCAGCTTCCGACAGGGCGACGGGGGCTACACCTTC. J is TRBJ1-2 and V is TRBV7-8, with 7 positions matching TRBD1. The CDR3 has 14 residues. After removal of 3 bases from V and 8 bases from J, the junction contained 9 bases not matched to a gene. Germline CDR1 is SGHVS and CDR2 is FQNEAQ.

The chain joins TRBV4-1 to TRBJ2-7; 7 nucleotides match TRBD1. From germline, CDR1 is MGHRA and CDR2 YSYEKL. The CDR3 runs to 14 residues. V trimming: 1 base; J trimming: 5 bases; junction bases outside the gene matches: 5. The CDR3 coding sequence is TGCGCCAGCAGCCAAGGGACAGGTATCGACGAGCAGTACTTC. It specifies CASSQGTGIDEQYF.

This clone was observed a handful of times. The V call is TRBV2, the J call TRBJ1-5; D gene ambiguous. V dropped 4 bases and J dropped 4 bases, with 5 bases sitting between them. Per germline, CDR1 SNHLY and CDR2 FYNNEI. The CDR3 is 12 amino acids. CDR3 residues: CASSGTNQPQHF. The DNA of the CDR3 is TGTGCCAGCAGTGGTACAAATCAGCCCCAGCATTTT.

Only one count was recorded for this clone. In DNA form, the CDR3 reads TGCACCAGCAGCCCGGGACTAGCGGAAAACGGAACTAGCACAGATACGCAGTATTTT. Protein product: CTSSPGLAENGTSTDTQYF. This chain connects TRBV1 to TRBJ2-3; the D call TRBD2 from the table was never checked on the DNA. TRBV1 represents a pseudogene. This CDR3 is 19 amino acids long.

The rearrangement uses TRBV5-8 and TRBJ1-1, with 9 bases lining up with TRBD1. Germline loops: CDR1 SGHTS, CDR2 YDEGEE. The CDR3 has 18 amino acids. V was pared by 1 base and J by 6 bases, with 16 bases of the junction left unmatched. This CDR3 reads CASSLRGTGRVPIPEAFF. The CDR3 coding sequence is TGTGCCAGCAGCTTGAGAGGGACAGGGCGAGTACCAATTCCTGAAGCTTTCTTT. Full variable domain (missing parts from reference TRBV5-8 and TRBJ1-1): EAGVTQSPTHLIKTRGQQATLRCSPISGHTSVYWYQQALGLGLQFLLWYDEGEERNRGNFPPRFSGRQFPNYSSELNVNALELEDSALYLCASSLRGTGRVPIPEAFFGQGTRLTVV.

The DNA of the CDR3 is TGTGCCAGCTCACCACTTACAGGGGGAAACACCGGGGAGCTGTTTTTT. This encodes CASSPLTGGNTGELFF. The chain is built from TRBV18 and TRBJ2-2, with 8 bases that match TRBD1. V dropped 1 base and J dropped 2; count of bases not matched to a gene: 3. The CDR3 contains 16 residues. Germline CDR1 is KGHSH and CDR2 is LQKENI.

This clone was counted between two and nine times. V and J are TRBV11-3 and TRBJ1-1; the match to TRBD1 covers 7 bases. The CDR3 is 14 amino acids. V gave up 3 bases and J gave up 0 bases; unmatched junction bases: 1. The germline V gene encodes CDR1 SGHNT and CDR2 YENEEA. DNA for the CDR3: TGTGCCAGCAGCTTGACAGGGTTGAACACTGAAGCTTTCTTT. Translation gives CASSLTGLNTEAFF. Looking up the rest from reference TRBV11-3 and TRBJ1-1 gives the full variable domain: EAGVVQSPRYKIIEKKQPVAFWCNPISGHNTLYWYLQNLGQGPELLIRYENEEAVDDSQLPKDRFSAERLKGVDSTLKIQPAELGDSAVYLCASSLTGLNTEAFFGQGTRLTVV.

This clone turned up a few times. V is TRBV5-1 and J is TRBJ2-1, with 7 bases aligning to TRBD2. The CDR3 extends over 13 amino acids. CDR1 is SGHRS and CDR2 is YFSETQ in the germline V gene. V dropped 4 bases and J dropped 7; count of bases not matched to a gene: 5. CDR3 DNA sequence: TGCGCCAGCAGCCTGGTCGGGGGGAATGAGCAGTTCTTC. The encoded protein is CASSLVGGNEQFF.

The chain has TRBV28 and TRBJ2-7; D ambiguous. V was cut by 0 bases and J by 6 bases, with 6 bases left in between. CDR3 length equals 12 residues. Looked up from germline, CDR1 is MDHEN and CDR2 is SYDVKM. The CDR3 spells CASSLWKSEQYV. DNA for the CDR3: TGTGCCAGCAGTTTATGGAAAAGCGAGCAGTACGTC.

The chain couples TRBV7-2 to TRBJ2-7; D perhaps matches TRBD1 (6 bases). Germline CDR1 and CDR2: SGHTA and FQGNSA. The CDR3 runs to 17 residues. V lost 5 bases and J lost 2, with 22 bases in between. In DNA, the CDR3 is TGTGCCAGCAGCCTCCCGACAGGCGCGATTCCCCCCTACGAGCAGTACTTC. It is translated as CASSLPTGAIPPYEQYF.

The chain joins TRBV27 to TRBJ2-2, with D possibly matching TRBD1 (6 bases). The V gene lost 7 bases and the J gene lost 7 bases, with 16 bases spanning the gap. The length of the CDR3 is 14 residues. CDR1 and CDR2 (germline): MNHEY, SMNVEV (reference sequence). This chain's CDR3 is CASTNRVGGGELFF. CDR3 coding DNA: TGTGCCAGCACTAACAGGGTTGGGGGCGGGGAGCTGTTTTTT.